The following is a TCR beta chain sequence with its context. The antigen is unknown. Sequencing was performed with immunoSEQ multiplex PCR; in TCRdb, only in-frame clones are kept and a portion is missing. The data contain approximately 160,000 clones, 85% to 95% of them singletons. These data originate in a study of T cell responses to AZD1222 COVID-19 vaccine. Study findings and constraints: Spike-specific TCR breadth and depth were elevated following two AZD1222 doses. The span of vaccine-associated CD4 TCRs extended across spike, with dominance at 160-218 and 743-854.

This specimen consisted of peripheral blood, obtained on day 0 of AZD1222 vaccination. The sequence derives from an adult in good health.

CDR3 DNA: TGTGCCAGCAGCTACACTTTAGGGGGCCAAGAGACCCAGTACTTC. This codes for CASSYTLGGQETQYF. The chain recombines TRBV5-4 with TRBJ2-5, with TRBD1 as a possible D gene (6 bases). This CDR3 spans 15 amino acids. Germline CDR1 reads SGHNT; CDR2 reads YYREEE (reference sequence). V was shortened by 3 bases and J by 1 base, with 13 bases between the two germline ends.